This record concerns one T cell receptor (beta chain) sequence. The CDR3 has 16 amino acids. Germline V gives CDR1 SGHDT, CDR2 YYEEEE. Unmatched junction bases numbered 6, after V lost 3 bases and J lost 2 bases. The sample comes from a study of blood T cell repertoires in COVID-19. Looking at the study overall: Whether acute or convalescent, the COVID-19 samples came from the United States, Italy and Spain.

The repertoire was sequenced with immunoSEQ multiplex PCR; TCRdb's copy has only in-frame clones and lacks some. The sample has tens of thousands of clones, approximately 80% seen once. This chain joins TRBV5-6 and TRBJ2-7; 12 bases are shared with TRBD2. Sequenced: peripheral blood. The sequence came from a woman aged 65 to 85 with acute or convalescent COVID-19. The CDR3 DNA reads TGTGCCAGCAGCTCGACTAGCGGGGGCCTTCCCTACGAGCAGTACTTC. Its translation is CASSSTSGGLPYEQYF.